The text below deals with one T cell receptor beta chain. Trimming cost V 10 bases and J 2 bases, with 18 bases left between them. Germline V CDR1 and CDR2: LNHDA, SQIVND (reference sequence). The CDR3 contains 15 residues. The authors' processing: Reference gene primers were amplified, and this amplification served to estimate nucleated cell counts. Clones were sequenced by immunoSEQ multiplex PCR, and TCRdb holds only the in-frame ones, with some missing. V, J and clone size are taken as reported in that table, and D and trimming were inferred from the DNA itself. The sample yields 110,000 to 150,000 clones, about 89% seen once. The sample belongs to a study of blood T cell repertoires in COVID-19. Study information: Spain, Italy and the United States supplied samples that represented acute and convalescent COVID-19. PBMCs, B-cell-depleted T cells, or T cells provided the cDNA or gDNA that made up the material.

Material: peripheral blood. This clonotype was obtained from a man in his sixties with active or convalescent COVID-19. The chain has TRBV19 and TRBJ1-5, with a possible D match to TRBD1 (5 bases). Written as DNA, the CDR3 is TGTGCCACCTCCCGGGGGGGGGATGGCAATCAGCCCCAGCATTTT. This gives the protein CATSRGGDGNQPQHF.